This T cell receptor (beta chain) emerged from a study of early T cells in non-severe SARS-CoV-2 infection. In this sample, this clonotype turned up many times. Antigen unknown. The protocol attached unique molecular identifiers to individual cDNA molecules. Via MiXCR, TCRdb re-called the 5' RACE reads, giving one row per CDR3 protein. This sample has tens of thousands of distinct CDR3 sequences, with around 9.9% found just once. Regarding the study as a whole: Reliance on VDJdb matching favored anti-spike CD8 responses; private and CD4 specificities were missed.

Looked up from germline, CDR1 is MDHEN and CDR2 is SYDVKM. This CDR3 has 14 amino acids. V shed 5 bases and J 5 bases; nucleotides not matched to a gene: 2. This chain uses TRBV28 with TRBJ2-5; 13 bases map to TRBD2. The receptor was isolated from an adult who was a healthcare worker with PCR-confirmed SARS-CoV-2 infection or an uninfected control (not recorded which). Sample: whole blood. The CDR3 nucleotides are TGTGCCAGCAGTGTACTAGCGGGGGGGGAGACCCAGTACTTC. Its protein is CASSVLAGGETQYF.